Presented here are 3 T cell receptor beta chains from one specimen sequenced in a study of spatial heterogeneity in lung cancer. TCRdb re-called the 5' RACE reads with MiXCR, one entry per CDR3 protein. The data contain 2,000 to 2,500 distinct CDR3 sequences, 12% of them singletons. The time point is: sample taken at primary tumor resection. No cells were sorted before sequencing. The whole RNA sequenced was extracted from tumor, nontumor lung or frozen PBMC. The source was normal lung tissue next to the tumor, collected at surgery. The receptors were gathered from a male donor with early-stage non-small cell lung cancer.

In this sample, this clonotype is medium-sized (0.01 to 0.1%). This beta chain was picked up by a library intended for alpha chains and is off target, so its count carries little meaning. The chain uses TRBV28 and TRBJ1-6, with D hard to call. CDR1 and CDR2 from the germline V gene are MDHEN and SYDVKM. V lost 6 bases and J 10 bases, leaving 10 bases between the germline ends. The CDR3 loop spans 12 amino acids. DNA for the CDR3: TGTGCCAGCAGGGTTGGGTCATCACCCCTCCACTTT. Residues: CASRVGSSPLHF.

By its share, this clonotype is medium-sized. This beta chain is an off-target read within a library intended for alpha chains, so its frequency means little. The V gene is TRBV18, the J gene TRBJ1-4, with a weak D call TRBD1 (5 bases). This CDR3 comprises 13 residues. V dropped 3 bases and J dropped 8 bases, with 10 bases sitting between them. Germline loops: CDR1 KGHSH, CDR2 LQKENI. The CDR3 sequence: CASSPDGTEKLFF. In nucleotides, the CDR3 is TGTGCCAGCTCACCCGACGGGACCGAAAAACTGTTTTTT.

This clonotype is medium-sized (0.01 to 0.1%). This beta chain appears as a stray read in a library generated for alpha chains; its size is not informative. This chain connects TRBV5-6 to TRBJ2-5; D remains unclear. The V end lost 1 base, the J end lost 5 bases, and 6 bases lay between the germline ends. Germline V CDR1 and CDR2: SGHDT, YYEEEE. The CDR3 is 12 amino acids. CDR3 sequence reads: CASSLNPETQYF. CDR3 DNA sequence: TGTGCCAGCAGCTTGAACCCGGAGACCCAGTACTTC.